This paragraph reports one T cell receptor beta chain. Its antigen remains undetermined. No much larger clone is present one base from it, and per-base qualities are unavailable. The germline V gene provides CDR1 SGHAT and CDR2 FQNNGV. Its CDR3 holds 15 amino acids, cysteine through phenylalanine. Only the CDR3 part of the read is kept: 45 bases, read in frame from the first base. V sheds 3 bases and J sheds 8 bases, leaving 16 bases between their ends. This sample is part of a study of blood T cell repertoires in COVID-19 (dated by TCRdb to about 2020). About the investigation overall: Collaborator samples came from the United States, Italy and Spain and covered acute and convalescent phases of COVID-19. The prospective study material was composed of cDNA or gDNA derived from T cells, B-cell-depleted T cells, or PBMCs. The samples were drawn from two sources: the first 160 participants of the ongoing ImmuneRACE study, and about 1,300 subjects contributed by 6 global collaborators. Deeply sampled blood TCRbeta repertoires from subjects exposed to, actively infected with, or recovered from COVID-19 were included in the dataset. The repertoires were made available in a free public database intended to serve as a resource for research on the immune response to SARS-CoV-2. Sample metadata almost always included a de-identified subject ID, COVID-19 status, age in years and sex. Where available, HLA class I and class II types were taken from metadata supplied by the sample provider and were not determined by assay-based typing.

The study at large found these results: Clinical and demographic metadata were provided uncurated, with the amount varying by source and participant.

Collaborating institutions collected whole blood in K2EDTA tubes following their own protocols. For TCRbeta analysis, collaborators shipped samples in one of three forms: frozen whole blood, isolated PBMCs, or DNA extracted from either of those sample types. TCRbeta CDR3 regions were amplified from genomic DNA by means of the immunoSEQ Assay, a bias-controlled multiplex PCR. Regarding the original processing steps: The number of nucleated cells in each sample was estimated by amplification of reference gene primers within the assay. To quantify the absolute abundance of each unique TCRbeta CDR3 rearrangement, sequence reads were collapsed and filtered. For each sample, productive Simpson clonality was calculated by taking the square root of Simpson's diversity index across productive rearrangements. What TCRdb holds here is the immuneACCESS table cut down to in-frame rearrangements. Part of the clones is not present; checked against another copy, under half of the missing clones reflect an unresolved V gene, and the others are unexplained. V, J and clone size were drawn from that table, and D and trimming were deduced from the DNA. For this sample the table gives fewer than 350,000 clones, of which 65% to 90% were detected only once. The top ten clonotypes cover roughly 7.8% of the sample.

This TCR came from a human donor in a cohort sampled during active COVID-19. Sequencing input: peripheral blood. Rearrangement joined TRBV11-2 to TRBJ1-4, with no D gene named confidently. The base sequence is TGTGCCAGCAGCTTTCGGGGTCGGGGTGACGAAAAACTGTTTTTT. Its protein is CASSFRGRGDEKLFF.